What follows are 18 T cell receptor beta chains derived from one specimen sequenced in a study of T cells in narcolepsy. Assay used: immunoSEQ multiplex PCR; TCRdb lists only in-frame clones, some missing. The data contain approximately 40,000 clones, about 91% of them singletons. Material for sequencing was CD45RA- memory CD4+ T cells from PBMCs. These receptors were taken from a human donor with narcolepsy.

This clone was found a few times. V is TRBV11-3 and J is TRBJ2-7, with TRBD2 identical over 9 bases. Germline loops: CDR1 SGHNT, CDR2 YENEEA. The junction had 5 bases not matched to a gene; V was cut back by 3 bases and J by 5 bases. The CDR3 has 14 residues. The CDR3 DNA follows: TGTGCCAGCAGCTTGGCTAGCGGGAACAACGAGCAGTACTTC. Protein sequence: CASSLASGNNEQYF.

The V call is TRBV30, the J call TRBJ2-7, with D tentatively TRBD1 or TRBD2 (5 bases each). CDR3 length: 15 residues. Germline V gives CDR1 GTSNPN, CDR2 SVGIG (reference sequence). Trimming shortened V by 1 base and J by 3 bases, and 16 bases separated the two germline ends. DNA for the CDR3: TGTGCCTGGAGTGGGGACCGAGTTCCTCTCTACGAGCAGTACTTC. This translates into CAWSGDRVPLYEQYF.

Concerning this clone: A read error may account for a junction end that differs from germline. The chain is built from TRBV18 and TRBJ2-7, with D maybe TRBD1 (6 bases). Germline V gene lookup returns CDR1 KGHSH and CDR2 LQKENI. The CDR3 is made up of 13 amino acids. Written as DNA, the CDR3 is TGTGCCAGCTCGCCACAGGGACCCTACGAGCAGTACTTC. Translated, it gives CASSPQGPYEQYF. The full variable domain, rest sourced from reference TRBV18 and TRBJ2-7, is NAGVMQNPRHLVRRRGQEARLRCSPMKGHSHVYWYRQLPEEGLKFMVYLQKENIIDESGMPKERFSAEFPKEGPSILRIQQVVRGDSAAYFCASSPQGPYEQYFGPGTRLTVT.

This chain connects TRBV27 to TRBJ1-4; no firm D call. This CDR3 spans 14 amino acids. Trimming shortened V by 6 bases and J by 10 bases, and 18 bases separated the two germline ends. Germline V lookup: CDR1 MNHEY, CDR2 SMNVEV (reference sequence). DNA of the CDR3: TGTGCCAGCAGATTAGACATCGGAGGAGGAAAACTGTTTTTT. It codes for CASRLDIGGGKLFF.

The chain joins TRBV2 to TRBJ2-3; 8 bases map to TRBD2. With V trimmed by 7 bases and J by 4 bases, 7 bases remained unmatched. CDR1 SNHLY and CDR2 FYNNEI come from the germline V gene. CDR3 length: 14 amino acids. For the CDR3, the DNA is TGTGCCAGCATTCGGGGGGGCCTCGCAGATACGCAGTATTTT. Amino acids: CASIRGGLADTQYF.

This chain uses TRBV7-9 with TRBJ2-7; possibly TRBD1 for D (5 bases). Germline CDR1 is SEHNR and CDR2 is FQNEAQ (reference sequence). The CDR3 covers 13 residues. V gave up 5 bases and J gave up 1 base, with 9 bases separating them. Here the CDR3 reads CASSQGTSYEQYF. CDR3 sequence (DNA): TGTGCCAGCAGCCAGGGCACTTCCTACGAGCAGTACTTC.

Only one count was recorded for this clone. The rearrangement links TRBV28 to TRBJ1-2, with 10 bases identical to TRBD1. Trimming took 6 bases from V and 7 from J; bases not matched to a gene: 5. Germline assignment: CDR1 MDHEN and CDR2 SYDVKM. There are 13 residues in the CDR3. The CDR3 reads CASRGDRGLGYTF. The CDR3 region has the DNA TGTGCCAGCAGGGGTGACAGGGGGCTTGGCTACACCTTC.

This sequence joins TRBV4-1 and TRBJ2-7; D is perhaps TRBD1 (5 bases). The CDR3 contains 14 residues. Germline CDR1 MGHRA, CDR2 YSYEKL. The V and J ends lost 1 base and 10 bases respectively, with 17 bases between them. CDR3 in amino acids: CASSQVGPGNHQYF. CDR3 bases: TGCGCCAGCAGCCAAGTAGGTCCAGGGAACCATCAGTACTTC.

The V call is TRBV5-6, the J call TRBJ2-3; 11 bases fit TRBD2. The CDR3 is 15 residues long. From germline, CDR1 is SGHDT and CDR2 YYEEEE. The ends lost 4 bases at V and 2 bases at J; junction bases unmatched: 3. In DNA, the CDR3 is TGTGCCAGCAGCCTGGGACTAGCGGCCACAGATACGCAGTATTTT. Protein: CASSLGLAATDTQYF.

The chain carries TRBV25-1 and TRBJ2-7; TRBD1 aligns across 8 bases. The CDR3 is 15 residues long. Germline trimming cut 4 bases from V and 5 bases from J; bases unmatched to any gene: 10. From germline, CDR1 is MGHDK and CDR2 SYGVNS. The CDR3: CASSGNRGSVNEQYF. The CDR3 nucleotides are TGTGCCAGCAGTGGGAACAGGGGGTCCGTTAACGAGCAGTACTTC.

V gene TRBV21-1 combines with J gene TRBJ1-2; TRBD1 was called by the table and not checked on the DNA. TRBV21-1 is flagged as a pseudogene. The CDR3 consists of 19 residues. Here the CDR3 reads CASSKKVDRDRGSTYGYTF. DNA of the CDR3: TGTGCCAGCAGCAAAAAAGTGGACCGGGACAGGGGGTCTACCTATGGCTACACCTTC.

The chain carries TRBV11-2 and TRBJ2-6; the D is unclear. Germline CDR1 SGHAT, CDR2 FQNNGV. The CDR3 length is 13 residues. Trimming removed 7 bases from V and 1 base from J, with 5 bases in between. The CDR3: CASTSSGANVLTF. Written as DNA, the CDR3 is TGTGCCAGCACCTCGTCTGGGGCCAACGTCCTGACTTTC.

This chain joins TRBV19 and TRBJ1-6, with D maybe TRBD1 (5 bases). The CDR3 is made up of 14 amino acids. V was cut by 7 bases and J by 8 bases, with 15 bases left in between. Per germline, CDR1 LNHDA and CDR2 SQIVND (reference sequence). Here the CDR3 DNA reads TGTGCCAGTACCCCAAGGGGCCGTGATTCACCCCTCCACTTT. Protein: CASTPRGRDSPLHF.

The chain uses TRBV10-3 and TRBJ1-1, with TRBD1 matching 10 bases. Germline CDR1 ENHRY, CDR2 SYGVKD. The J segment lost 1 base and the V segment lost 10 bases, leaving 9 bases of the junction unmatched. The CDR3 consists of 15 residues. Written as DNA, the CDR3 is TGTGCCACAAAAGGACAGGGGGAAGGGAACACTGAAGCTTTCTTT. Its translation: CATKGQGEGNTEAFF.

This chain uses TRBV19 with TRBJ1-5, with D perhaps matching TRBD1 (6 bases). Trimming pared 7 bases from V and 3 bases from J, leaving 13 bases between. The germline V gene has CDR1 LNHDA and CDR2 SQIVND (reference sequence). The CDR3 sequence is 14 residues long. The CDR3 bases are TGTGCCAGTATGGACAGTTACATCAATCAGCCCCAGCATTTT. The encoded protein is CASMDSYINQPQHF.

This rearrangement joins TRBV7-8 to TRBJ1-6, with a tentative D call TRBD1 (5 bases). The V end was cut by 3 bases, the J end by 6 bases, with 12 bases between. The CDR3 loop spans 15 amino acids. CDR1 SGHVS and CDR2 FQNEAQ come from the germline V gene. CDR3 coding DNA: TGTGCCAGCAGCTTCCGGGACCGGCCTAATTCACCCCTCCACTTT. Translated, it gives CASSFRDRPNSPLHF.

The chain joins TRBV10-3 to TRBJ1-5; TRBD1 is a possible D gene (5 bases). The CDR3 totals 14 residues. The germline CDR1 and CDR2 sequences are ENHRY and SYGVKD. V dropped 3 bases and J dropped 8 bases, with 14 bases sitting between them. CDR3 nucleotide sequence: TGTGCCATCAGTGACGGGGGGAACAAAGAGCCCCAGCATTTT. Protein: CAISDGGNKEPQHF.

The rearrangement uses TRBV9 and TRBJ1-2; D is uncertain. The CDR3 contains 14 residues. The germline V and J ends were trimmed by 3 bases and 2 bases, with 11 bases remaining between them. Looked up from germline, CDR1 is SGDLS and CDR2 is YYNGEE. CDR3 amino acids: CASSDSKGNYGYTF. In DNA, the CDR3 is TGTGCCAGCAGCGACAGTAAGGGAAACTATGGCTACACCTTC.